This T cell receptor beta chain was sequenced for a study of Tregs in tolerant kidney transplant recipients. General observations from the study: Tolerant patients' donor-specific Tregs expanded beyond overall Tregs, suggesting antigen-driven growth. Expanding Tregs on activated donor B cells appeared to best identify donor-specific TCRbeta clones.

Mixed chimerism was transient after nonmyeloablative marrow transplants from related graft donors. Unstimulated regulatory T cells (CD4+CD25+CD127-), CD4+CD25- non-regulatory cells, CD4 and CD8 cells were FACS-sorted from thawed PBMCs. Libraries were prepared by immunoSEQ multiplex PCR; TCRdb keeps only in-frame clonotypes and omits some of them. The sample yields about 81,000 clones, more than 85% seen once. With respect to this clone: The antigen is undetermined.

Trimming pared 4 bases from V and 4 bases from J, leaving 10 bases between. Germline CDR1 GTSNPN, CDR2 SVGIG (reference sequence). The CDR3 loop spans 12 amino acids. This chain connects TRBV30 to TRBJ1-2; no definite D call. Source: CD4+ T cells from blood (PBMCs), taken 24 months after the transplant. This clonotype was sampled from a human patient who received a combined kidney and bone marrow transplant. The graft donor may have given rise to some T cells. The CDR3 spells CAWTLVGYGYTF. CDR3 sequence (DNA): TGTGCCTGGACCCTAGTAGGCTATGGCTACACCTTC.